This entry lists 26 T cell receptor beta chains sequenced from one sample in a study of molecular identifiers for immune sequencing clone quantification. TCRdb fed the PCR reads into MiXCR, producing one record per CDR3 protein. The table lists 460,000 or so distinct CDR3 sequences, about 22% of them singletons. Sequenced material: naive CD8+ T cells from blood, with Jurkat cell RNA spiked in. The subset was: FACS-sorted CD8+CD4-CCR7+CD45RA+ naive T cells. The source is a human donor in good health. Some libraries in this study had Jurkat cell RNA spiked in.

This clonotype appeared many times. The V call is TRBV4-1, the J call TRBJ2-2, with D unresolved. V dropped 7 bases and J dropped 6 bases, with 15 bases sitting between them. CDR3 length equals 14 residues. Germline loops: CDR1 MGHRA, CDR2 YSYEKL. The DNA of the CDR3 is TGCGCCAGCACTGCCAGGAGCACCGCCGGGGAGCTGTTTTTT. Translating it yields CASTARSTAGELFF.

This clonotype was recorded at least ten times. The chain links TRBV4-3 to TRBJ2-7, with D hard to call. Germline CDR1 is LGHNA and CDR2 is YSLEER. Trimming left V 0 bases short and J 3 bases short, with 12 bases between. CDR3 length: 15 amino acids. CDR3 sequence reads: CASSQDQVRSYEQYF. CDR3 DNA sequence: TGCGCCAGCAGCCAAGATCAAGTGAGAAGCTACGAGCAGTACTTC.

With respect to this clonotype: Sequence at one end of the junction differs from germline and may be a read error. The chain carries TRBV5-8 and TRBJ2-7, with a tentative D call TRBD2 (5 bases). Germline V gene data show CDR1 as SGHTS and CDR2 as YDEGEE. The CDR3 has 15 residues. This chain's CDR3 is CASGLVQAKNYEQYF. For the CDR3, the DNA is TGCGCCAGCGGCTTGGTCCAGGCCAAAAACTACGAGCAGTACTTC.

The chain is built from TRBV4-1 and TRBJ1-1; D gene unclear. CDR3 length equals 16 residues. V was shortened by 4 bases and J by 1 base, with 16 bases between the two germline ends. The germline V gene has CDR1 MGHRA and CDR2 YSYEKL. CDR3 DNA: TGCGCCAGCAGCCCTTCCGTCGGGGTGACGAACACTGAAGCTTTCTTT. Encoded protein: CASSPSVGVTNTEAFF.

A word on this clonotype: Just one base apart from a much larger clone, this may be a read error. The chain recombines TRBV7-9 with TRBJ1-4; no clear D gene. The CDR3 is made up of 18 amino acids. The germline gives CDR1 SEHNR, CDR2 FQNEAQ (reference sequence). The CDR3 nucleotides are TGTGCCAGCAGCTCGACTGTGACGGTTGTTCCAAATAATGAAAAACCGTTTTTT. Encoded protein: CASSSTVTVVPNNEKPFF.

This clonotype was found many times. This chain links TRBV4-1 with TRBJ2-2; the D is unclear. The length of the CDR3 is 15 residues. CDR1 is MGHRA, CDR2 YSYEKL, per germline. V dropped 2 bases and J dropped 3 bases, with 10 bases sitting between them. CDR3 bases: TGCGCCAGCAGCCAAAAAGTTAGTGACACCGGGGAGCTGTTTTTT. It yields the protein CASSQKVSDTGELFF.

This clonotype was seen repeatedly, ten times or more. The gene calls are TRBV6-5 and TRBJ2-2; D is uncertain. The CDR3 is 14 residues long. Germline V gene sequence: CDR1 MNHEY, CDR2 SVGAGI. Deletions cut 2 bases from V and 5 bases from J, with 9 bases between. The CDR3 coding sequence is TGTGCCAGCAGTTACGGGTCCGGTACCGGGGAGCTGTTTTTT. Translated, it gives CASSYGSGTGELFF.

This clonotype came up a few times. The chain recombines TRBV30 with TRBJ1-3; tentative D call: TRBD1 (5 bases). The V gene's germline CDR1 is GTSNPN and CDR2 SVGIG (reference sequence). The V gene lost 0 bases and the J gene lost 0 bases, with 9 bases spanning the gap. The CDR3 runs to 15 residues. CDR3 nucleotide sequence: TGTGCCTGGAGTGTCGACAGTTCCTCTGGAAACACCATATATTTT. Encoded protein: CAWSVDSSSGNTIYF.

The chain has TRBV5-3 and TRBJ2-5; tentative D call: TRBD2 (6 bases). TRBV5-3 is placed among ORFs of uncertain function. The CDR3 sequence is 12 residues long. The V gene lost 10 bases and the J gene lost 0 bases, with 10 bases spanning the gap. Here the CDR3 reads CAPGEYQETQYF. The CDR3, as DNA: TGTGCCCCGGGGGAGTACCAAGAGACCCAGTACTTC.

This clonotype has just a few counts. This chain links TRBV12-3 or TRBV12-4 with TRBJ2-2; 7 nucleotides agree with TRBD1. There are 16 residues in the CDR3. Germline trimming cut 6 bases from V and 1 base from J; bases unmatched to any gene: 8. The CDR3 loop reads CASSSDRAENTGELFF. The CDR3 nucleotides are TGTGCCAGCAGCTCCGACAGGGCTGAGAACACCGGGGAGCTGTTTTTT.

This clonotype was counted a few times. The genes are TRBV4-1 and TRBJ2-1, with 11 bases identical to TRBD1. In germline, CDR1 is MGHRA, CDR2 YSYEKL. Trimming removed 3 bases from V and 8 bases from J; junction bases left unmatched: 3. The length of the CDR3 is 14 residues. CDR3 DNA: TGCGCCAGCAGCCAGGGACAGGGGGAAGATGAGCAGTTCTTC. Translating it yields CASSQGQGEDEQFF.

This clonotype was observed a single time. A much more abundant neighbour one base away suggests this may be a read error. The chain combines TRBV12-3 or TRBV12-4 with TRBJ1-5; no clear D gene. The CDR3 length is 14 residues. The CDR3 is CASGFGYSNQPQHF. DNA for the CDR3: TGTGCCAGCGGTTTTGGATATAGCAATCAGCCCCAGCATTTT.

The V and J genes are TRBV19 and TRBJ1-1; the D gene is possibly TRBD1 (5 bases). Germline lookup yields CDR1 LNHDA and CDR2 SQIVND (reference sequence). V lost 1 base and J 3 bases, leaving 21 bases between the germline ends. This CDR3 region has 18 residues. The CDR3 region has the DNA TGTGCCAGTAGTATAGTATTTACAGGCACCTTGCCGGACACTGAAGCTTTCTTT. It is translated as CASSIVFTGTLPDTEAFF.

This clonotype was picked up a small number of times. V usage is TRBV11-2 and J usage is TRBJ2-7; a weak D match, TRBD2 (7 bases). The CDR3 contains 15 residues. Trimming removed 2 bases from V and 7 bases from J, with 18 bases in between. The germline V gene encodes CDR1 SGHAT and CDR2 FQNNGV. CDR3 sequence (DNA): TGTGCCAGCAGCTTACTGGCGGGGGCCGTCGAAGAGCAGTACTTC. Translating gives CASSLLAGAVEEQYF.

Turning to this clonotype: Mismatch with germline at one junction end may stem from a read error. The chain is built from TRBV11-2 and TRBJ2-1; 13 bases agree with TRBD2. This CDR3 is built from 17 residues. The V gene's germline CDR1 is SGHAT and CDR2 FQNNGV. CDR3 residues: CASSPSWGLAGNNVQFF. CDR3 nucleotide sequence: TGTGCCAGCAGCCCGTCCTGGGGACTAGCGGGGAACAATGTGCAGTTCTTC.

This clonotype was recorded at least ten times. The V gene is TRBV10-3, the J gene TRBJ2-7; 8 nucleotides agree with TRBD2. Trimming at V came to 0 bases and at J to 4 bases, leaving 5 bases not matched to a gene. The CDR3 extends over 15 amino acids. Germline lookup yields CDR1 ENHRY and CDR2 SYGVKD. The CDR3 nucleotides read TGTGCCATCAGTGAGTCCCGGGAGGGCCGATACGAGCAGTACTTC. Residues: CAISESREGRYEQYF.

This clonotype has a handful of counts. The chain is built from TRBV5-6 and TRBJ2-7, with 11 bases aligning to TRBD2. The CDR3 covers 18 residues. Germline V CDR1 and CDR2: SGHDT, YYEEEE. Trimming at V came to 4 bases and at J to 4 bases, leaving 16 bases not matched to a gene. The CDR3 spells CASSLPTSGTRLRYEQYF. CDR3 coding DNA: TGTGCCAGCAGCCTTCCGACTAGCGGGACCCGTTTAAGATACGAGCAGTACTTC.

This clonotype was picked up many times. The chain joins TRBV5-4 to TRBJ2-3; D is uncertain. Trimming stripped 1 base from V and 2 bases from J, with 8 bases between. Germline CDR1 is SGHNT and CDR2 is YYREEE (reference sequence). This CDR3 spans 14 amino acids. The CDR3 loop reads CASSLWGTTDTQYF. The CDR3 coding sequence is TGTGCCAGCAGCTTGTGGGGAACCACAGATACGCAGTATTTT.

This clonotype showed up many times. J is TRBJ2-3 and V is TRBV6-2 or TRBV6-3; D ambiguous. With 5 bases removed from V and 5 bases from J, the gap between germline ends came to 8 bases. CDR1 and CDR2 (germline): MNHEY, SVGEGT. The CDR3 extends over 12 amino acids. The CDR3, as DNA: TGTGCCAGCAGTACGATCGGAGATACGCAGTATTTT. As protein: CASSTIGDTQYF.

The V call is TRBV29-1, the J call TRBJ2-3; tentatively, D is TRBD1 or TRBD2 (5 bases each). The CDR3 extends over 13 amino acids. Trimming stripped 8 bases from V and 5 bases from J, with 17 bases between. Germline V lookup: CDR1 SQVTM, CDR2 ANQGSEA. The CDR3, as DNA: TGCAGCACCGAGGGAGTAAGGGGAGATACGCAGTATTTT. Translating it yields CSTEGVRGDTQYF.

At least ten counts were recorded for this clonotype. The CDR3 reads CASSFTLGTGDNQPQHF. CDR3 DNA: TGTGCCAGCAGTTTTACCCTAGGGACAGGGGACAATCAGCCCCAGCATTTT. The rearrangement uses TRBV28 and TRBJ1-5; 10 bases fit TRBD1. This CDR3 region has 17 residues. CDR1 and CDR2 from the germline V gene are MDHEN and SYDVKM. With V trimmed by 3 bases and J by 3 bases, 8 bases remained unmatched.

Regarding this clonotype: This may be a read error, as it is one base from a much larger clone. V usage is TRBV20-1 and J usage is TRBJ2-7; 7 bases are a match to TRBD1. V was clipped by 4 bases and J by 0 bases; unmatched bases: 6. The CDR3 length is 14 residues. From germline, CDR1 is DFQATT and CDR2 SNEGSKA (reference sequence). The CDR3 protein is CSATRDSNSYEQYF. The CDR3 DNA is TGCAGTGCTACCCGGGACAGTAACTCCTACGAGCAGTACTTC.

The chain carries TRBV30 and TRBJ2-1; D gene unclear. V was trimmed by 0 bases and J by 0 bases, leaving 6 bases between them. The CDR3 runs 14 residues. CDR1 and CDR2 (germline): GTSNPN, SVGIG (reference sequence). CDR3 residues: CAWSVGNSYNEQFF. CDR3 bases: TGTGCCTGGAGTGTAGGGAACTCCTACAATGAGCAGTTCTTC.

This clonotype occurred a few times. J is TRBJ2-1 and V is TRBV12-3 or TRBV12-4; TRBD2 might be the D (6 bases). The CDR3 is made up of 14 amino acids. V was trimmed by 7 bases and J by 8 bases, leaving 18 bases between them. The CDR3 bases are TGTGCCAGCACCCCTGACGCGGGATGGCATGAGCAGTTCTTC. Translated: CASTPDAGWHEQFF.

This clonotype was observed many times. The chain recombines TRBV15 with TRBJ2-1; 9 nucleotides match TRBD1. Germline values: CDR1 LNHNV, CDR2 YYDKDF (reference sequence). The V segment lost 5 bases and the J segment 6 bases; nucleotides outside the gene matches: 5. The CDR3 is made up of 14 amino acids. The CDR3 DNA reads as TGTGCCACCAGCGCGGACAGGGGCGTCAATGAGCAGTTCTTC. Protein: CATSADRGVNEQFF.

This clonotype turned up a few times. The J gene is TRBJ2-3, the V gene TRBV11-2; 11 bases map to TRBD2. CDR1 and CDR2 (germline): SGHAT, FQNNGV. The CDR3 length is 16 residues. V gave up 5 bases and J gave up 5 bases; unmatched junction bases: 9. CDR3 sequence reads: CASSRISGGAVDTQYF. In nucleotides, the CDR3 is TGTGCCAGCAGCCGAATTAGCGGGGGGGCGGTAGATACGCAGTATTTT.